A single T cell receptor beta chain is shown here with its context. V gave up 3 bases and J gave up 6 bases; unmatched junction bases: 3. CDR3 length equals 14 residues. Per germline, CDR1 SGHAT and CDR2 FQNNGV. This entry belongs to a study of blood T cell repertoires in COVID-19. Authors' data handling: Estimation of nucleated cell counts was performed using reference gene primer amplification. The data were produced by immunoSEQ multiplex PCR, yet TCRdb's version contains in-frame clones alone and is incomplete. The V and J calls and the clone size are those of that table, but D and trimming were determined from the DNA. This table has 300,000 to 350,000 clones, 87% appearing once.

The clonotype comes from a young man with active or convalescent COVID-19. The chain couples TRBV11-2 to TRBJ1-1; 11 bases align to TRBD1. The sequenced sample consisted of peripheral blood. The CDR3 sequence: CASSFRTGGPEAFF. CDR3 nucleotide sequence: TGTGCCAGCAGCTTCCGGACAGGGGGCCCTGAAGCTTTCTTT.